Listed below are T cell receptor beta chains from one sample, sequenced in a study of blood T cell repertoires in COVID-19. The data were produced by immunoSEQ multiplex PCR, yet TCRdb's version contains in-frame clones alone and is incomplete. Among about 400,000 clones listed, approximately 88% were seen once. Sequences were obtained from peripheral blood. The receptor set was obtained from a man in his forties with acute or convalescent COVID-19. Both conserved end residues are part of each CDR3. A D gene is named only where the DNA matches it firmly. A clone size is listed for some rows: how often the clone was seen (once, few, many), or a class if it is expanded.

>TRBJ2-1|20|.|TRBV28|TRBD2
CASSDLPTSGRAPSWNEQFF
TGTGCCAGCAGTGACCTACCGACTAGCGGGAGGGCTCCCTCCTGGAATGAGCAGTTCTTC
>TRBJ1-2|15|.|TRBV5-6|TRBD1
CASSLVGTGGYGYTF
TGTGCCAGCAGCTTGGTAGGAACAGGGGGCTATGGCTACACCTTC
>TRBJ2-6|18|.|TRBV24-1|TRBD1
CATSDSRGRGSGANVLTF
TGTGCCACCAGTGATTCCAGGGGGCGGGGCTCTGGGGCCAACGTCCTGACTTTC
>TRBJ1-2|12|.|TRBV24-1|TRBD1
CATQGARGGYTF
TGTGCCACACAGGGGGCGAGGGGAGGCTACACCTTC
>TRBJ2-1|18|few|TRBV24-1|TRBD1
CATSDRAGTGGSYNEQFF
TGTGCCACCAGTGACCGAGCCGGGACAGGGGGCTCCTACAATGAGCAGTTCTTC
>TRBJ2-2|14|.|TRBV5-1|.
CASSFNRQSGELFF
TGCGCCAGCAGCTTCAATAGACAATCCGGGGAGCTGTTTTTT
>TRBJ1-3|16|.|TRBV7-9|TRBD1
CASSTPGQSSGNTIYF
TGTGCCAGCAGCACCCCGGGACAGAGCTCTGGAAACACCATATATTTT
>TRBJ1-2|13|.|TRBV5-1|.
CASSGGTIYGYTF
TGCGCCAGCAGCGGCGGGACGATCTATGGCTACACCTTC
>TRBJ2-1|13|.|TRBV28|.
CASSLGGAGEQFF
TGTGCCAGCAGTTTAGGGGGGGCAGGGGAGCAGTTCTTC
>TRBJ1-3|15|.|TRBV7-9|.
CASSLAGGHGNTIYF
TGTGCCAGCAGCTTAGCCGGAGGGCACGGAAACACCATATATTTT
>TRBJ2-3|13|.|TRBV27|.
CASSSFGTDTQYF
TGTGCCAGCAGTTCCTTTGGCACAGATACGCAGTATTTT
>TRBJ1-6|14|.|TRBV7-2|.
CASTLGGYNSPLHF
TGTGCCAGCACCCTGGGGGGCTATAATTCACCCCTCCACTTT
>TRBJ1-4|15|.|TRBV28|TRBD1
CASSPDRETNEKLFF
TGTGCCAGCAGTCCAGACAGGGAAACTAATGAAAAACTGTTTTTT
>TRBJ2-3|15|.|TRBV7-3|TRBD2
CASSLGGGAPDTQYF
TGTGCCAGCAGCTTAGGCGGGGGGGCCCCAGATACGCAGTATTTT
>TRBJ2-7|16|.|TRBV5-4|.
CASSPRGGRETYEQYF
TGTGCCAGCAGCCCGAGGGGGGGGCGGGAGACATACGAGCAGTACTTC
>TRBJ2-7|16|.|TRBV7-7|TRBD1
CASSLGGQGYSYEQYF
TGTGCTAGCAGCTTAGGTGGACAGGGCTACTCCTACGAGCAGTACTTC